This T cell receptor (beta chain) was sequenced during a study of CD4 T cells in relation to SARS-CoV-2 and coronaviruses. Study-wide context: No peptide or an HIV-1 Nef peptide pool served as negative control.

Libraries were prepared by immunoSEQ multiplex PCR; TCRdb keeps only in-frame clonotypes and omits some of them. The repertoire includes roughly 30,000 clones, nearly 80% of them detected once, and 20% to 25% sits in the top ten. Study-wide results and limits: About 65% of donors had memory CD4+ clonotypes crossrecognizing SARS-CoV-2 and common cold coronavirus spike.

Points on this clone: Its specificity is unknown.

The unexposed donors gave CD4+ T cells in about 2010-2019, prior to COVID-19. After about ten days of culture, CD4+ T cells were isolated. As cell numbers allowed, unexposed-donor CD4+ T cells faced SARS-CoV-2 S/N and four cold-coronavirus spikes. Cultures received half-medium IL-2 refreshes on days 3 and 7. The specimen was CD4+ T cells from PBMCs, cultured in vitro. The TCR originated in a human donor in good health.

CDR3 nucleotides: TGTGCCAGCAGCTTGGACCGAAATACGCAGTATTTT. Its translation: CASSLDRNTQYF. V and J are TRBV5-4 and TRBJ2-3; D call uncertain. V was cut by 0 bases and J by 7 bases, with 6 bases left in between. In germline, CDR1 is SGHNT, CDR2 YYREEE (reference sequence). There are 12 residues in the CDR3.